Described below is a single TCR beta chain sequence and its context. Method: immunoSEQ multiplex PCR; TCRdb's copy keeps in-frame clones and lacks some. The sample includes around 100,000 clones, roughly 88% of them seen just once. The data were obtained in a study of control samples from healthy donors and cancer patients. Germline V gene data show CDR1 as MDHEN and CDR2 as SYDVKM. The CDR3 loop spans 14 amino acids. This receptor was taken from a man under 40 in good health. The chain is built from TRBV28 and TRBJ1-4, with unresolved D. Sequencing used blood. Here the CDR3 reads CLLAGERENEKLFF. As DNA, the CDR3 is TGTTTGCTAGCGGGAGAAAGAGAGAATGAAAAACTGTTTTTT.